Given below is one TCR beta chain in context. The sample comes from a study of cytomegalovirus exposure and HLA in healthy donors. PCR primers comprised 60 Vbeta and 13 Jbeta primers. Profiled with immunoSEQ multiplex PCR; TCRdb holds only in-frame clones, not every one. The table shows about 110,000 clones, with nearly 75% occurring only once. The ends were cut back, 8 bases at V and 3 bases at J, with 18 bases in the middle. Germline V CDR1 and CDR2: MNHNS, SASEGT. The CDR3 is 15 amino acids. The V gene is TRBV6-1, the J gene TRBJ2-3; possibly TRBD2 for D (6 bases). The origin of this receptor is a man in his thirties or forties in good health and CMV-seropositive. The sequenced sample was PBMCs. The CDR3 region is CASSRRGGATDTQYF. The CDR3 bases are TGTGCCAGCTCACGAAGGGGCGGGGCGACAGATACGCAGTATTTT.